This is a list of T cell receptor beta chains from one sample in a study of blood T cells in healthy people across ages. Each CDR3 protein gets one entry after TCRdb re-called the 5' RACE reads with MiXCR. The sample yields around 800,000 distinct CDR3 sequences, around two thirds seen once. The material sequenced was blood. The receptors stem from a man aged 25-45 years in good health. Both conserved end residues are part of each CDR3. Fields, in order: CDR3 length, J gene, V gene, D gene, clone size, CDR3 DNA, CDR3 protein. A D gene is named only where the DNA matches it firmly. Size is stated for part of the rows, as once, few or many counts, or as a class when the clone is expanded.

cdr3_length: 16; j_call: TRBJ2-3; v_call: TRBV4-3; d_call: TRBD2; clone_size: .; cdr3_nt: TGCGCCAGCAGCCAAGAAGGTAGCGGGGGGTCAGATACGCAGTATTTT; cdr3_aa: CASSQEGSGGSDTQYF
cdr3_length: 15; j_call: TRBJ1-2; v_call: TRBV7-2; d_call: .; clone_size: few; cdr3_nt: TGTGCCAGCAGCTTAGACGGGGGGGCAGTCCTTGGCTACACCTTC; cdr3_aa: CASSLDGGAVLGYTF
cdr3_length: 15; j_call: TRBJ2-5; v_call: TRBV27; d_call: TRBD2; clone_size: .; cdr3_nt: TGTGCCAGCAGTTTTGGTCGACTAGCCGGCTCCCAGCAGTACTTC; cdr3_aa: CASSFGRLAGSQQYF
cdr3_length: 16; j_call: TRBJ2-2; v_call: TRBV12-3/TRBV12-4; d_call: TRBD1; clone_size: .; cdr3_nt: TGTGCCAGCAACCCTAAGGGGGCGCCGACCACCGGGGAGCTGTTTTTT; cdr3_aa: CASNPKGAPTTGELFF
cdr3_length: 14; j_call: TRBJ2-7; v_call: TRBV6-2/TRBV6-3; d_call: .; clone_size: .; cdr3_nt: TGTGCCAGCAGCTTCCGGACAGCCCCCTACGAGCAGTACTTC; cdr3_aa: CASSFRTAPYEQYF
cdr3_length: 15; j_call: TRBJ2-5; v_call: TRBV20-1; d_call: .; clone_size: .; cdr3_nt: TGCAGTGCTAGAGGAAGGGGGAAATCTCGGGAGACCCAGTACTTC; cdr3_aa: CSARGRGKSRETQYF
cdr3_length: 12; j_call: TRBJ2-7; v_call: TRBV2; d_call: .; clone_size: .; cdr3_nt: TGTGCCAGCAGACAGAGACCCTACGAGCAGTACTTC; cdr3_aa: CASRQRPYEQYF
cdr3_length: 14; j_call: TRBJ2-7; v_call: TRBV28; d_call: .; clone_size: once; cdr3_nt: TGTGCCAGCAGTTTGGAGGGGCAGCCCTACGAGCAGTACTTC; cdr3_aa: CASSLEGQPYEQYF
cdr3_length: 13; j_call: TRBJ2-7; v_call: TRBV6-2/TRBV6-3; d_call: .; clone_size: few; cdr3_nt: TGTGCCAGCAGTCCTCGACACTCCTACGAGCAGTACTTC; cdr3_aa: CASSPRHSYEQYF
cdr3_length: 14; j_call: TRBJ2-5; v_call: TRBV7-2; d_call: .; clone_size: .; cdr3_nt: TGTGCCAGCAGCACGGAACAGATACAAGAGACCCAGTACTTC; cdr3_aa: CASSTEQIQETQYF
cdr3_length: 19; j_call: TRBJ2-5; v_call: TRBV6-2/TRBV6-3; d_call: .; clone_size: .; cdr3_nt: TGTGCCAGCAGTTATTCCGCCCTGCCAAGCCCCCGCGATAGGGAGACCCAGTACTTC; cdr3_aa: CASSYSALPSPRDRETQYF
cdr3_length: 16; j_call: TRBJ2-5; v_call: TRBV28; d_call: .; clone_size: .; cdr3_nt: TGTGCCAGCAGCTTCCCAGGGTTTGGAAACCAAGAGACCCAGTACTTC; cdr3_aa: CASSFPGFGNQETQYF
cdr3_length: 16; j_call: TRBJ2-1; v_call: TRBV6-1; d_call: .; clone_size: .; cdr3_nt: TGTGCCAGCGTCCCGGGGGGCCCCCTCTCCTACAATGAGCAGTTCTTC; cdr3_aa: CASVPGGPLSYNEQFF
cdr3_length: 12; j_call: TRBJ2-4; v_call: TRBV6-2/TRBV6-3; d_call: TRBD1; clone_size: .; cdr3_nt: TGTGCCAGCAGTTACCGAGGGGGCGCGGGGTACTTC; cdr3_aa: CASSYRGGAGYF
cdr3_length: 16; j_call: TRBJ2-5; v_call: TRBV5-5; d_call: TRBD1; clone_size: .; cdr3_nt: TGTGCCAGCAGCTTGAGGGACAGTGGGTGGGGAGAGACCCAGTACTTC; cdr3_aa: CASSLRDSGWGETQYF
cdr3_length: 16; j_call: TRBJ2-7; v_call: TRBV15; d_call: TRBD1; clone_size: .; cdr3_nt: TGTGCCACCAGCCCCCCAAGGGTGACAGGGACCTACGAGCAGTACTTC; cdr3_aa: CATSPPRVTGTYEQYF
cdr3_length: 15; j_call: TRBJ2-3; v_call: TRBV20-1; d_call: .; clone_size: .; cdr3_nt: TGCAGTGCTAGTCTAGCGCGGGCAAGCACAGATACGCAGTATTTT; cdr3_aa: CSASLARASTDTQYF
cdr3_length: 16; j_call: TRBJ2-2; v_call: TRBV15; d_call: .; clone_size: .; cdr3_nt: TGTGCCACCAGCAGAGATATAGAACAGGGTGTCGGGGAGCTGTTTTTT; cdr3_aa: CATSRDIEQGVGELFF
cdr3_length: 14; j_call: TRBJ2-3; v_call: TRBV4-2; d_call: .; clone_size: .; cdr3_nt: TGTGCCAGCAGCCAAGATCTTGGCAGCGATACGCAGTATTTT; cdr3_aa: CASSQDLGSDTQYF
cdr3_length: 15; j_call: TRBJ2-1; v_call: TRBV7-9; d_call: TRBD2; clone_size: few; cdr3_nt: TGTGCCAGCAGCTCACCGCTAGCGGGGGGGACCGAGCAGTTCTTC; cdr3_aa: CASSSPLAGGTEQFF
cdr3_length: 14; j_call: TRBJ1-2; v_call: TRBV18; d_call: .; clone_size: few; cdr3_nt: TGTGCCAGCTCACCCCCCGGGACACCATATGGCTACACCTTC; cdr3_aa: CASSPPGTPYGYTF
cdr3_length: 14; j_call: TRBJ2-3; v_call: TRBV29-1; d_call: .; clone_size: .; cdr3_nt: TGCAGCGGGAGAAGGGGTTCTAGCACAGATACGCAGTATTTT; cdr3_aa: CSGRRGSSTDTQYF
cdr3_length: 13; j_call: TRBJ2-7; v_call: TRBV5-1; d_call: TRBD1; clone_size: once; cdr3_nt: TGCGCCAGCAGCTGGGAGACAGGGTACGAGCAGTACTTC; cdr3_aa: CASSWETGYEQYF
cdr3_length: 12; j_call: TRBJ2-1; v_call: TRBV2; d_call: .; clone_size: .; cdr3_nt: TGTGCCAGCACCCTAGTCACCCATGAGCAGTTCTTC; cdr3_aa: CASTLVTHEQFF
cdr3_length: 15; j_call: TRBJ1-5; v_call: TRBV6-5; d_call: .; clone_size: .; cdr3_nt: TGTGCCAGCAGTTCTAGGGGTAGTAGCAATCAGCCCCAGCATTTT; cdr3_aa: CASSSRGSSNQPQHF
cdr3_length: 17; j_call: TRBJ2-7; v_call: TRBV4-2; d_call: TRBD2; clone_size: few; cdr3_nt: TGTGCCAGCAGCCAACCCCTGCCGACTAGCGGGGAGTACGAGCAGTACTTC; cdr3_aa: CASSQPLPTSGEYEQYF
cdr3_length: 17; j_call: TRBJ2-6; v_call: TRBV6-1; d_call: .; clone_size: .; cdr3_nt: TGTGCCAGCACCGCCGGCAGGGGAATAACTGGGGCCAACGTCCTGACTTTC; cdr3_aa: CASTAGRGITGANVLTF
cdr3_length: 13; j_call: TRBJ1-2; v_call: TRBV7-2; d_call: .; clone_size: .; cdr3_nt: TGTGCCAGCAGCCCTCTCCCCGGGGATGGCCACACCTTC; cdr3_aa: CASSPLPGDGHTF
cdr3_length: 12; j_call: TRBJ1-2; v_call: TRBV30; d_call: .; clone_size: .; cdr3_nt: TGTGCCTGGGGACGCGCGGCTTATGGCTACACCTTC; cdr3_aa: CAWGRAAYGYTF
cdr3_length: 16; j_call: TRBJ2-1; v_call: TRBV28; d_call: .; clone_size: .; cdr3_nt: TGTGCCAGCAGCTCCGCAGTTGAGGGGGTTCTAATGAAGCAGTTCTTC; cdr3_aa: CASSSAVEGVLMKQFF
cdr3_length: 19; j_call: TRBJ2-1; v_call: TRBV9; d_call: TRBD2; clone_size: many; cdr3_nt: TGTGCCAGCAGCGTAGTGGCTAGCGGCGTTCGGAGCTCCTACAATGAGCAGTTCTTC; cdr3_aa: CASSVVASGVRSSYNEQFF
cdr3_length: 12; j_call: TRBJ2-7; v_call: TRBV15; d_call: .; clone_size: few; cdr3_nt: TGTGCCACCAGCAGAGATTTGCGCGAGCAGTACTTC; cdr3_aa: CATSRDLREQYF
cdr3_length: 17; j_call: TRBJ2-1; v_call: TRBV6-2/TRBV6-3; d_call: TRBD2; clone_size: .; cdr3_nt: TGTGCCAGCAGTTACAAACTAGCGGGGGACTCCTACAATGAGCAGTTCTTC; cdr3_aa: CASSYKLAGDSYNEQFF
cdr3_length: 14; j_call: TRBJ2-1; v_call: TRBV7-2; d_call: .; clone_size: .; cdr3_nt: TGTGCCAGCAGCTTAGCCCCCGCGTCGGATGAGCAGTTCTTC; cdr3_aa: CASSLAPASDEQFF
cdr3_length: 13; j_call: TRBJ1-2; v_call: TRBV7-9; d_call: .; clone_size: once; cdr3_nt: TGTGCCAGCAGCAAAAACAGGGTAGATGGCTACACCTTC; cdr3_aa: CASSKNRVDGYTF
cdr3_length: 20; j_call: TRBJ1-2; v_call: TRBV14; d_call: TRBD1; clone_size: .; cdr3_nt: TGTGCCAGCAGCCTAAAATTGCCGGGACAGGGGGAGAGGTCTAACTATGGCTACACCTTC; cdr3_aa: CASSLKLPGQGERSNYGYTF
cdr3_length: 13; j_call: TRBJ2-7; v_call: TRBV15; d_call: .; clone_size: .; cdr3_nt: TGTGCCACCAGCAGAGATCCAAGGTACGAGCAGTACTTC; cdr3_aa: CATSRDPRYEQYF